This TCR beta chain was documented in a study of regulatory T cells in long-lasting Graves disease. Study results and limitations: Patients whose Graves' disease persisted exhibited lower TCR diversity than those newly diagnosed.

Time point specified: persistent/refractory GD, antithyroid drugs over 5 years with positive TRAb. The authors made the TCR library using RNA they extracted from PBMCs. Graves' disease was diagnosed by American Thyroid Association guidelines. The EDTA tubes were filled with 7 to 9.5 milliliters of drawn peripheral blood. The CDR3 consists of 15 residues. Trimming at V came to 4 bases and at J to 3 bases, leaving 2 bases not matched to a gene. Germline V gene sequence: CDR1 SGHTA, CDR2 FQGNSA. There are a few counts of this clonotype. Its antigen is as yet unknown. Arm-PCR with iRepertoire HTBI primers amplified the CDR3 regions for these TCR beta libraries. TCRdb reprocessed the multiplex PCR reads via MiXCR and lists one record per CDR3 protein. The table shows about 290,000 distinct CDR3 sequences, with roughly a fifth occurring only once.

The clonotype was recovered from a female donor with Graves disease. The J gene is TRBJ2-3, the V gene TRBV7-2; TRBD2 matches at 12 bases. This specimen consisted of peripheral blood mononuclear cells (PBMCs), obtained when the disease was refractory, from a patient treated with antithyroid drugs. CDR3: CASSSSGRATDTQYF. CDR3 in DNA: TGTGCCAGCAGCTCTAGCGGGAGGGCTACAGATACGCAGTATTTT. The variable domain in full, with the rest retrieved from reference TRBV7-2 and TRBJ2-3, is GAGVSQSPSNKVTEKGKDVELRCDPISGHTALYWYRQSLGQGLEFLIYFQGNSAPDKSGLPSDRFSAERTGGSVSTLTIQRTQQEDSAVYLCASSSSGRATDTQYFGPGTRLTVL.